This entry describes one TCR beta chain. Its cognate antigen is unknown. Germline V lookup: CDR1 SNHLY, CDR2 FYNNEI. The CDR3 is 14 residues long. The authors made the TRB cDNA libraries by 5' RACE using UMI labels. TCRdb reprocessed the 5' RACE reads and reports one entry per CDR3 protein, with no DNA. Here the sample table reports over 70,000 distinct CDR3 sequences. The data were obtained in a study of CXCR3-negative and CXCR3-positive naive CD8 T cells. Overall study results and limits: The authors found comparable surface CD5 between naive subsets and inferred TCR strength from TRB CDR3 properties. CXCR3-expressing naive cells carried TRB CDR3s more hydrophobic than those of CXCR3-negative naive cells.

All CD8+ T cell subsets were sorted in triplicate at 300,000 cells each. This sequence originates from a human donor in good health. Some clones in this sample may be carry-over from other donors' samples. Sequenced sample: naive CXCR3+ CD8+ T cells from blood. Indicated subset: CD45RO-CCR7+CD27+CD95- naive CD8+ T cells expressing CXCR3 (TNR3+). The chain uses TRBV2 and TRBJ1-5. CDR3: CASRPQSGQQPQHF.